Given below is one TCR beta chain in context. Its cognate antigen is unknown. The CDR3 length is 17 residues. The germline V gene encodes CDR1 SGHKS and CDR2 YYEKEE (reference sequence). Trimming cost V 0 bases and J 1 base, with 11 bases left between them. The source of the sample is a study of cytomegalovirus exposure and HLA in healthy donors. As for the study in general: Genetic ancestry analysis placed 75% to 85% of the 300 to 500 donors that were genotyped in the Caucasian-associated cluster. Broader study findings: Analyses of presence and absence presupposed an approximately uniform sequencing depth across donors. One later analysis reportedly identified an Asian-associated ancestry cluster that showed fewer N-insertions than the roughly 620-donor mean. Under in vitro conditions, a few CMV-associated chains were confirmed as specific for CMV antigens.

Vbeta (60) and Jbeta (13) primers were used in the PCR. Sequencing used immunoSEQ multiplex PCR; TCRdb keeps in-frame clones, though not all of them. The data contain approximately 35,000 clones, about 70% of them singletons. The chain links TRBV5-5 to TRBJ1-6, with D unclear. The specimen was PBMCs. The receptor's source is a man between 35 and 55 years old in good health and CMV-seropositive. The CDR3 sequence: CASSLEFGKSYNSPLHF. CDR3 nucleotide sequence: TGTGCCAGCAGCTTGGAGTTCGGGAAGTCCTATAATTCACCCCTCCACTTT.